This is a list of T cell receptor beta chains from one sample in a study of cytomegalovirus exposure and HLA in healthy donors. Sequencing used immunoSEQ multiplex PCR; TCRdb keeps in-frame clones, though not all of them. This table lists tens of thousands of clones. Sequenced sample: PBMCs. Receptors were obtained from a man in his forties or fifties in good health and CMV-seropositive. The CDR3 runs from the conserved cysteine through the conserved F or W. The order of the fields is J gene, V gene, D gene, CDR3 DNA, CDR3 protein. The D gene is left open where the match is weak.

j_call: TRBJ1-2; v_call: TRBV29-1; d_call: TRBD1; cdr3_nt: TGCAGCGTAGGGACAGATAAGATCTATGGCTACACCTTC; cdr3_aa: CSVGTDKIYGYTF
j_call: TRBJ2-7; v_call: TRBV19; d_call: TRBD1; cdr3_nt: TGTGCCAGTAGCGGGACAGGGTCCTACGAGCAGTACTTC; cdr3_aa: CASSGTGSYEQYF
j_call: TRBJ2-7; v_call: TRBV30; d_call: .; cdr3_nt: TGTGCCTGGAGCCCAGGGATCCCTCCCTACGAGCAGTACTTC; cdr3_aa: CAWSPGIPPYEQYF
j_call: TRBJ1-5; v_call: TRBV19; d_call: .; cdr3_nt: TGTGCCAGTAGTAGTCAGGGTTGGAATCAGCCCCAGCATTTT; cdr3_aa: CASSSQGWNQPQHF
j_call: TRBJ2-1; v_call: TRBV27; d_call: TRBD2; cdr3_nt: TGTGCCAGCAACCCCGGACTAGCGCGCTACAATGAGCAGTTCTTC; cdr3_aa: CASNPGLARYNEQFF
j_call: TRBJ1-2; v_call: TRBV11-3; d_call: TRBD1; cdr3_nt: TGTGCCAGCAGCTTCGGGACAGGGGGGAACTATGGCTACACCTTC; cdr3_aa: CASSFGTGGNYGYTF
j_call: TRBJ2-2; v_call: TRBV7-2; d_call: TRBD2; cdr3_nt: TGTGCCAGCAGCACCTTGGGGCTAGCGGGAGACACGAACACCGGGGAGCTGTTTTTT; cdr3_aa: CASSTLGLAGDTNTGELFF
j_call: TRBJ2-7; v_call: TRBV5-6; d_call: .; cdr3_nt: TGTGCCAGCAGCCCCGGACAGTCCTACGAGCAGTACTTC; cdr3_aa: CASSPGQSYEQYF
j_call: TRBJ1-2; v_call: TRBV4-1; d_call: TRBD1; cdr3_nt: TGCGCCAGCAGCCAAGATCCAGGGGGATATGGCTACACCTTC; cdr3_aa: CASSQDPGGYGYTF
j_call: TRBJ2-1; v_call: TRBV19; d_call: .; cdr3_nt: TGTGCCAGTAGTATACGCGGGTCCTACAATGAGCAGTTCTTC; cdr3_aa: CASSIRGSYNEQFF
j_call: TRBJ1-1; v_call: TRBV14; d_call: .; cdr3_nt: TGTGCCAGCAGCCAAGCCTCGGGGAACGCTGAAGCTTTCTTT; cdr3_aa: CASSQASGNAEAFF
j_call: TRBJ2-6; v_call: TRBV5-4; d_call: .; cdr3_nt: TGTGCCAGCAGCCTCCAGACTTGGTTTACTGGGGCCAACGTCCTGACTTTC; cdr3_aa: CASSLQTWFTGANVLTF
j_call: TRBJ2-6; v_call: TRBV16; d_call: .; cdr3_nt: TGTGCCAGCAGCCAATACAGGGTTCCAGGGGCCAACGTCCTGACTTTC; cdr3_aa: CASSQYRVPGANVLTF
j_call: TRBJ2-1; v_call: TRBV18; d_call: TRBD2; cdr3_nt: TGTGCCAGCTCAGTAACTAGCGGGCCCGACAATGAGCAGTTCTTC; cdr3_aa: CASSVTSGPDNEQFF
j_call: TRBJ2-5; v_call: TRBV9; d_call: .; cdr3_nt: TGTGCCAGCAGCGCCCCAAGAGGAGAGACCCAGTACTTC; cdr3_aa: CASSAPRGETQYF
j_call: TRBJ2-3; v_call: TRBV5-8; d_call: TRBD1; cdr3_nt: TGTGCCAGCAGCTTCTCTCAGACAGGGGACGCAGATACGCAGTATTTT; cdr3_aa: CASSFSQTGDADTQYF
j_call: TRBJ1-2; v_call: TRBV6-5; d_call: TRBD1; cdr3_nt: TGTGCCAGCAGTTACTCGACAGGGAGGGGCTACACCTTC; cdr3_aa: CASSYSTGRGYTF
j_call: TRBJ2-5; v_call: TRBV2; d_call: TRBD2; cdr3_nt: TGTGCCAGCAGTGAACTAGCGGGAATCTCCCAGTACTTC; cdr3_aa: CASSELAGISQYF
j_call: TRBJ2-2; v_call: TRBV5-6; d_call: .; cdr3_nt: TGTGCCAGCAGCTTGGACGGGTACTGGGCCGGGGAGCTGTTTTTT; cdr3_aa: CASSLDGYWAGELFF
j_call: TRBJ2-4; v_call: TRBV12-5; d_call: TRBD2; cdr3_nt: TGTGCTAGTGGTTTGGTACAGACGGGAGGGGACATTCAGTACTTC; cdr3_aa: CASGLVQTGGDIQYF
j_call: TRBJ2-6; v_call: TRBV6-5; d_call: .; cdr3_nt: TGTGCCAGCAGTAGGGGGGGTGGGGCCAACGTCCTGACTTTC; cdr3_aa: CASSRGGGANVLTF
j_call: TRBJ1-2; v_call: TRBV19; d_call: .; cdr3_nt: TGTGCCAGTAGTATAGAAGTAGCGACTGTTGGCTACACCTTC; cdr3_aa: CASSIEVATVGYTF
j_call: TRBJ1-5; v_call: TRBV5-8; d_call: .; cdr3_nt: TGTGCCAGCAGCTTGTCCGGACAGTCCTGGGGCAATCAGCCCCAGCATTTT; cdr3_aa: CASSLSGQSWGNQPQHF
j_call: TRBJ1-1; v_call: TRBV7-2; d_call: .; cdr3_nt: TGTGCCAGCAGCTCATCCATGAACACTGAAGCTTTCTTT; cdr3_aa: CASSSSMNTEAFF
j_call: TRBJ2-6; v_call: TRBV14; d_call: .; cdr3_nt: TGTGCCAGCAGCCCCTCCTTCCCGGGGGCCAACGTCCTGACTTTC; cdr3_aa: CASSPSFPGANVLTF
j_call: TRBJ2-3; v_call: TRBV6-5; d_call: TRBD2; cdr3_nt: TGTGCCAGCAGAGGACTAGCCACAGATACGCAGTATTTT; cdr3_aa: CASRGLATDTQYF
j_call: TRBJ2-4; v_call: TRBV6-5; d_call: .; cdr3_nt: TGTGCCAGCAGTTACTCGTGGGACAAGTCCAAAAACATTCAGTACTTC; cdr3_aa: CASSYSWDKSKNIQYF
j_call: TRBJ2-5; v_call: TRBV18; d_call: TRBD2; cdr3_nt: TGTGCCAGCTCACCCATGGCGGGAGGCGTGGTCGAGACCCAGTACTTC; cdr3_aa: CASSPMAGGVVETQYF
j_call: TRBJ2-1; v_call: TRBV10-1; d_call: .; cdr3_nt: TGCGCCAGCCAGGAACACCAAGGCAATGAGCAGTTCTTC; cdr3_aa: CASQEHQGNEQFF
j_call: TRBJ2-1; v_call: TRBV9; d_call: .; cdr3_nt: TGTGCCAGCAGCGTAAGGGGGAGCTTTGAGCAGTTCTTC; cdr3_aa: CASSVRGSFEQFF
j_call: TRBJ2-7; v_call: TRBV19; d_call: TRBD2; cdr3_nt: TGTGCCAGTAGACAGGGACTAGCGGGAGGGCTTTACGAGCAGTACTTC; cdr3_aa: CASRQGLAGGLYEQYF
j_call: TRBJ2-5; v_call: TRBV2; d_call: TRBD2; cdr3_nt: TGTGCCAGCAGGGGCCCCCTAGCGGGAGGGCCCCCAGAGACCCAGTACTTC; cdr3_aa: CASRGPLAGGPPETQYF
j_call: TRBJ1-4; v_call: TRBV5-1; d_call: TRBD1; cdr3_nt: TGCGCCAGCAGCTTGGCCGTCGGGACAGGGACGGGGGAACTGTTTTTT; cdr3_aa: CASSLAVGTGTGELFF
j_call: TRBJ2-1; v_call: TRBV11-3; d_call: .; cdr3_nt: TGTGCCAGCAGCCCCAGGAGGGGCCATGAGCAGTTCTTC; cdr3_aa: CASSPRRGHEQFF
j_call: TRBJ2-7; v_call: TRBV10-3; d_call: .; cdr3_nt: TGTGCCATCAGTGCGGGAGCCTGGCCCTACGAGCAGTACTTC; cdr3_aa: CAISAGAWPYEQYF
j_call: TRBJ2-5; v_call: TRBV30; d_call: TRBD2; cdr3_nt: TGTGCCTGTACTGGTAGCGGGAGACAGACCCAGTACTTC; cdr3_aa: CACTGSGRQTQYF